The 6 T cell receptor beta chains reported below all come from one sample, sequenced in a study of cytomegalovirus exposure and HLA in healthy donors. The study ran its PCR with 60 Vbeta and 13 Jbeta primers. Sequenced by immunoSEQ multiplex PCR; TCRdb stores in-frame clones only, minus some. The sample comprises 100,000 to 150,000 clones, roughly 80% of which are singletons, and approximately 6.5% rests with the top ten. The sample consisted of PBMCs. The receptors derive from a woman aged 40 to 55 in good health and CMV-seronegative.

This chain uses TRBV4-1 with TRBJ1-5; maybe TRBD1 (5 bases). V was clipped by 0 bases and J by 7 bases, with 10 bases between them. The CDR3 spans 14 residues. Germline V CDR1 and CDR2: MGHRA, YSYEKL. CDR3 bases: TGCGCCAGCAGCCAAGATAGGGCAGGGCAGCCCCAGCATTTT. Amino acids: CASSQDRAGQPQHF.

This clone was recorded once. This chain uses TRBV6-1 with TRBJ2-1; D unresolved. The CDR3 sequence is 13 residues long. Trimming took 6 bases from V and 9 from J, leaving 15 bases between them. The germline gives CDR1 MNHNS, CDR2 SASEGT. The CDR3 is CASRTFSDGEQFF. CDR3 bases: TGTGCCAGCAGGACATTTAGTGACGGTGAGCAGTTCTTC.

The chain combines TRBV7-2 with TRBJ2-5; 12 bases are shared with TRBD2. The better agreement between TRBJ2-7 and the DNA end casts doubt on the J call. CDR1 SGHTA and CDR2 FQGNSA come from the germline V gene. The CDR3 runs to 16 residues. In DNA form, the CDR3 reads TGTGCCAGCAGCTTAGATAAGTCTAGCGGGAGGGACGAGCAGTACTTC. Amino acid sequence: CASSLDKSSGRDEQYF.

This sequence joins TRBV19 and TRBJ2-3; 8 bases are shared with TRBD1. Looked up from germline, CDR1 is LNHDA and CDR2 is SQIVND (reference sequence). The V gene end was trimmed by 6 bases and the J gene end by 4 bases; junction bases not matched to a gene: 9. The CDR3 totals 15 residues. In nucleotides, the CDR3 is TGTGCCAGTAGCCGGACAGGGAGTATCGCAGATACGCAGTATTTT. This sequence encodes CASSRTGSIADTQYF. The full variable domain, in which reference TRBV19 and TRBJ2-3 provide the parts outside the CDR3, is DGGITQSPKYLFRKEGQNVTLSCEQNLNHDAMYWYRQDPGQGLRLIYYSQIVNDFQKGDIAEGYSVSREKKESFPLTVTSAQKNPTAFYLCASSRTGSIADTQYFGPGTRLTVL.

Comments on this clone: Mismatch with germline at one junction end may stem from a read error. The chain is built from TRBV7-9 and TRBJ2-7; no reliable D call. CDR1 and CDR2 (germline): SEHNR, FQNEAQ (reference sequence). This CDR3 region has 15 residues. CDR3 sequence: CSSSSPLEFSYEQYF. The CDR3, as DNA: TGTTCCAGCAGCTCACCCCTAGAATTTTCCTACGAGCAGTACTTC.

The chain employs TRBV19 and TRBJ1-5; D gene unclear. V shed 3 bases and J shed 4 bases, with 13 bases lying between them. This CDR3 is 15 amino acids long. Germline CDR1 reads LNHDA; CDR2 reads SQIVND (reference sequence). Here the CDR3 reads CASSILESRNQPQHF. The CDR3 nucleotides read TGTGCCAGTAGTATCTTGGAGTCTAGGAATCAGCCCCAGCATTTT.